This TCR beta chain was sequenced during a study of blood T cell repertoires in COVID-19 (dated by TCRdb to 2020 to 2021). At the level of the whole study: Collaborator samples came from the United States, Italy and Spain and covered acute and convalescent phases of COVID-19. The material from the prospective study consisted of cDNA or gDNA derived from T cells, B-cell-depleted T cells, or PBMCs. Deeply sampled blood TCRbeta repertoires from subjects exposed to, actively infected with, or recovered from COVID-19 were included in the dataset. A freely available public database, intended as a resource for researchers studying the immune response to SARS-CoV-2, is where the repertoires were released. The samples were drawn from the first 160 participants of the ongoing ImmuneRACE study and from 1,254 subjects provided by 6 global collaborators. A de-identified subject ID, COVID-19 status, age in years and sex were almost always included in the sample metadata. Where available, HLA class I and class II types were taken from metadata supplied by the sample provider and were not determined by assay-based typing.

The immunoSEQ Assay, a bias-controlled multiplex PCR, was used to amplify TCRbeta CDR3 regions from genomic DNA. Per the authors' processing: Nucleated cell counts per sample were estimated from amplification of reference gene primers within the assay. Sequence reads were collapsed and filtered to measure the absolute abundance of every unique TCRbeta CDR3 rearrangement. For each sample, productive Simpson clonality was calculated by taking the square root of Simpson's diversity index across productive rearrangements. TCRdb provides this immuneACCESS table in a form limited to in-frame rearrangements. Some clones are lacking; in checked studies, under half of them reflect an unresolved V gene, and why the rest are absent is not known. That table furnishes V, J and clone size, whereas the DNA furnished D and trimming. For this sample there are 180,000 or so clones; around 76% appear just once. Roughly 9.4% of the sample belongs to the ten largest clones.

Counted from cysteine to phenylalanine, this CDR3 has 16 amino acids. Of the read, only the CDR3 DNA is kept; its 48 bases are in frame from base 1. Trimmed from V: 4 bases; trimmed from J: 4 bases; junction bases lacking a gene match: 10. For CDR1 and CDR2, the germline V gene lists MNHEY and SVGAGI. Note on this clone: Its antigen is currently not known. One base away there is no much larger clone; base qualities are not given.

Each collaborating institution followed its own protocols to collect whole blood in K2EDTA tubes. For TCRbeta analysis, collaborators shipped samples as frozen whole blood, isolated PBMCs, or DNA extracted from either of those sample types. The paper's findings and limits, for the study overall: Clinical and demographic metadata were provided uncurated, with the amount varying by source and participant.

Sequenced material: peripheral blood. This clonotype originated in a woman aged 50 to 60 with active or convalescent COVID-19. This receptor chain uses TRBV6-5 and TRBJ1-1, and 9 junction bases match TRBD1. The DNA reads TGTGCCAGCAGTTCAAAACAGGGGGCGCAGACCACTGAAGCTTTCTTT. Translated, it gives CASSSKQGAQTTEAFF.